These 14 T cell receptor beta chains share one sample of origin, sequenced in a study of blood T cell repertoires in COVID-19 (dated by TCRdb to 2020 to 2022). The library was built by means of the immunoSEQ multiplex PCR assay. The table was pulled from immuneACCESS by TCRdb, which kept in-frame rearrangements only. Such tables lose some clones; where checked, under half of the loss comes from unresolved V genes, and the rest has no known cause. Within this sample are around 72,000 clones, with approximately 84% of them counted one time only. The ten largest clones represent just over 4.5% of the sample. The material sequenced was peripheral blood. Receptor source: a woman aged 55-70 years with acute or convalescent COVID-19.

V is TRBV12-3 or TRBV12-4 and J is TRBJ1-2; a weak D match, TRBD1 (6 bases). This CDR3 has 13 amino acids. Trimming left V 6 bases short and J 5 bases short, with 13 bases between. CDR3: CASSMGARYGYTF. CDR3 sequence (DNA): TGTGCCAGCAGCATGGGGGCACGGTATGGCTACACCTTC.

This clone was seen more than once but under ten times. The gene calls are TRBV10-1 and TRBJ1-3; 7 nucleotides agree with TRBD1. CDR1 is WNHNN, CDR2 SYGVQD, per germline (reference sequence). With 0 bases clipped from V and 2 bases from J, the junction kept 1 base outside the gene matches. The CDR3 extends over 15 amino acids. The CDR3 bases are TGCGCCAGCAGTGAGTCGACAGGGACTGGAAACACCATATATTTT. Its protein is CASSESTGTGNTIYF.

This chain uses TRBV7-9 with TRBJ1-4, with D perhaps TRBD1 (5 bases). CDR1 and CDR2 (germline): SEHNR, FQNEAQ (reference sequence). The CDR3 sequence is 16 residues long. Trimming took 6 bases from V and 3 from J, leaving 17 bases between them. The CDR3: CASRLGWGGPNEKLFF. The DNA for the CDR3 is TGTGCCAGCAGACTAGGTTGGGGGGGACCTAATGAAAAACTGTTTTTT.

This chain joins TRBV19 and TRBJ1-2; D might be TRBD1 (5 bases). CDR3 length equals 15 residues. Germline CDR1 and CDR2: LNHDA and SQIVND (reference sequence). Trimming cost V 7 bases and J 0 bases, with 15 bases left between them. The CDR3: CASTRDAESNYGYTF. The CDR3 DNA follows: TGTGCCAGTACCAGGGATGCTGAATCTAACTATGGCTACACCTTC.

J is TRBJ2-7 and V is TRBV27; D gene uncertain. This CDR3 is 13 amino acids long. CDR1 and CDR2 from the germline V gene are MNHEY and SMNVEV (reference sequence). Trimming shortened V by 3 bases and J by 3 bases, and 9 bases separated the two germline ends. CDR3 protein: CASSFQRSYEQYF. DNA of the CDR3: TGTGCCAGCAGTTTCCAGAGGAGCTACGAGCAGTACTTC.

The chain couples TRBV5-1 to TRBJ1-2, with a possible D match to TRBD1 (6 bases). CDR3 length: 14 amino acids. CDR1 is SGHRS and CDR2 is YFSETQ in the germline V gene. Trimming removed 0 bases at V and 8 bases at J, with 14 bases between. DNA for the CDR3: TGCGCCAGCAGCTTGGACAGGGTAATCAACGGCTACACCTTC. Translated, it gives CASSLDRVINGYTF.

The CDR3 reads CASSYPQTGSNTEAFF. The DNA for the CDR3 is TGTGCCAGCAGTTACCCACAGACAGGATCGAACACTGAAGCTTTCTTT. The chain recombines TRBV6-6 with TRBJ1-1; a weak D match, TRBD1 (6 bases). CDR1 and CDR2 (germline): MNHNY, SVGAGI (reference sequence). Trimming removed 2 bases at V and 1 base at J, with 14 bases between. The length of the CDR3 is 16 residues.

The V call is TRBV19, the J call TRBJ2-1; TRBD2 matches at 10 bases. CDR3 size: 16 residues. In germline, CDR1 is LNHDA, CDR2 SQIVND (reference sequence). Germline trimming cut 5 bases from V and 4 bases from J; bases unmatched to any gene: 8. The CDR3 loop reads CASSPGLATNYNEQFF. The CDR3 region has the DNA TGTGCCAGTAGTCCGGGACTAGCGACCAATTACAATGAGCAGTTCTTC.

This clone was seen once. The chain has TRBV7-9 and TRBJ2-3; TRBD2 agrees at 11 bases. The ends lost 1 base at V and 5 bases at J; junction bases unmatched: 5. Germline V gene data show CDR1 as SEHNR and CDR2 as FQNEAQ (reference sequence). This CDR3 has 16 residues. In nucleotides, the CDR3 is TGTGCCAGCAGCTTAGATGGGCTAGCGGGGGGAGATACGCAGTATTTT. It specifies CASSLDGLAGGDTQYF. The whole variable domain, filled in from reference TRBV7-9 and TRBJ2-3, reads DTGVSQNPRHKITKRGQNVTFRCDPISEHNRLYWYRQTLGQGPEFLTYFQNEAQLEKSRLLSDRFSAERPKGSFSTLEIQRTEQGDSAMYLCASSLDGLAGGDTQYFGPGTRLTVL.

The CDR3 reads CASSQPTGGINYGYTF. CDR3 nucleotides: TGCGCCAGCAGCCAACCGACAGGGGGGATAAACTATGGCTACACCTTC. The chain uses TRBV4-1 and TRBJ1-2, with 9 bases aligning to TRBD1. Trimming took 2 bases from V and 2 from J; bases not matched to a gene: 6. CDR1 MGHRA and CDR2 YSYEKL come from the germline V gene. The length of the CDR3 is 16 residues.

Relative to its sample, this clone is medium-sized (0.01 to 0.1%). The V and J genes are TRBV7-9 and TRBJ2-3; D might be TRBD1 (5 bases). The CDR3 is 13 residues long. CDR1 is SEHNR, CDR2 FQNEAQ, per germline (reference sequence). Trimming removed 1 base at V and 6 bases at J, with 8 bases between. The CDR3 region is CASSLDRPDTQYF. The CDR3 nucleotides are TGTGCCAGCAGCTTAGACAGGCCCGATACGCAGTATTTT.

In regard to this clone: This specimen includes other DNA sequences encoding the same CDR3. The chain combines TRBV6-1 with TRBJ2-5; 8 bases fit TRBD1. Looked up from germline, CDR1 is MNHNS and CDR2 is SASEGT. This CDR3 contains 14 residues. V shed 1 base, J shed 2 bases, and the junction held 0 bases outside the gene matches. The CDR3 region is CASSEGTGQETQYF. The CDR3 DNA reads as TGTGCCAGCAGTGAAGGGACAGGGCAAGAGACCCAGTACTTC.

This clone appeared many times. The chain couples TRBV6-5 to TRBJ1-2; 7 nucleotides align to TRBD1. Trimming cost V 10 bases and J 0 bases; bases outside gene matches: 5. CDR1 and CDR2 from the germline V gene are MNHEY and SVGAGI. This CDR3 region has 13 residues. CDR3 region: CATIDRANYGYTF. The DNA of the CDR3 is TGTGCCACAATAGACAGGGCTAACTATGGCTACACCTTC.

Only one count was recorded for this clone. This chain links TRBV2 with TRBJ1-6; no firm D call. The V end lost 6 bases, the J end lost 6 bases, and 15 bases lay between the germline ends. The CDR3 is 15 residues long. Germline V lookup: CDR1 SNHLY, CDR2 FYNNEI. CDR3 loop: CASRASLSGNSPLHF. The CDR3 region has the DNA TGTGCCAGCAGGGCCTCTTTAAGCGGTAATTCACCCCTCCACTTT.